The 30 T cell receptor beta chains given below trace back to one sample, sequenced in a study of shared clonotypes between healthy human individuals. Assay used: immunoSEQ multiplex PCR; TCRdb lists only in-frame clones, some missing. The sample has roughly 520,000 clones, around 95% seen once. The sample comprised naive CD4+ T cells sorted from blood. Described subset: CD45RA+ positively selected. These receptor sequences come from a woman between 25 and 40 years old in good health.

V usage is TRBV6-1 and J usage is TRBJ2-3; 13 nucleotides align to TRBD2. The germline gives CDR1 MNHNS, CDR2 SASEGT. The CDR3 has 17 residues. V was clipped by 1 base and J by 6 bases; unmatched bases: 7. Here the CDR3 DNA reads TGTGCCAGCAGTGAAGGGCGGACTAGCGGGAGCGGGGATACGCAGTATTTT. This codes for CASSEGRTSGSGDTQYF.

This chain uses TRBV4-1 with TRBJ2-7; D is possibly TRBD1 (5 bases). Germline assignment: CDR1 MGHRA and CDR2 YSYEKL. Trimming cost V 0 bases and J 0 bases, with 12 bases left between them. The CDR3 runs to 16 residues. The CDR3 coding sequence is TGCGCCAGCAGCCAAGAAACAGGACCATTCTCCTACGAGCAGTACTTC. Translated: CASSQETGPFSYEQYF.

V and J are TRBV10-3 and TRBJ1-5; possible D gene TRBD1, 6 bases. The CDR3 is 14 residues long. From germline, CDR1 is ENHRY and CDR2 SYGVKD. V lost 7 bases and J lost 0, with 10 bases in between. CDR3 sequence: CAIKDSNSNQPQHF. CDR3 DNA: TGTGCCATCAAGGACAGCAATAGCAATCAGCCCCAGCATTTT.

This clone was found a few times. This chain joins TRBV6-6 and TRBJ1-5; possible D gene TRBD1, 5 bases. The CDR3 loop spans 15 amino acids. The V end was cut by 6 bases, the J end by 0 bases, with 12 bases between. In germline, CDR1 is MNHNY, CDR2 SVGAGI (reference sequence). The CDR3 reads CASRTTDYSNQPQHF. Here the CDR3 DNA reads TGTGCCAGCAGAACGACAGACTATAGCAATCAGCCCCAGCATTTT.

This rearrangement joins TRBV18 to TRBJ1-2; D perhaps matches TRBD1 (5 bases). The CDR3 sequence is 15 residues long. The V end was cut by 4 bases, the J end by 10 bases, with 22 bases between. CDR1 is KGHSH, CDR2 LQKENI, per germline. In DNA form, the CDR3 reads TGTGCCAGCTCACACCGGGACCCCAAGGACCCGGACTACACCTTC. As protein: CASSHRDPKDPDYTF.

The V gene is TRBV7-9, the J gene TRBJ2-1, with a tentative D call TRBD1 (6 bases). CDR1 and CDR2 (germline): SEHNR, FQNEAQ (reference sequence). CDR3 length: 13 amino acids. V was pared by 4 bases and J by 8 bases, with 12 bases between. In DNA form, the CDR3 reads TGTGCCAGCAGCTACAGGGTCGGGGATGAGCAGTTCTTC. This encodes CASSYRVGDEQFF.

The V gene is TRBV5-1, the J gene TRBJ2-3, with 10 positions matching TRBD1. V dropped 1 base and J dropped 6; count of bases not matched to a gene: 11. This CDR3 has 17 residues. Germline V lookup: CDR1 SGHRS, CDR2 YFSETQ. CDR3 sequence (DNA): TGCGCCAGCAGCTTGATTCCGGGACAGGGGACCGGGGATACGCAGTATTTT. This encodes CASSLIPGQGTGDTQYF.

The rearrangement joins TRBV5-1 to TRBJ2-5; D possibly corresponds to TRBD2 (6 bases). Germline values: CDR1 SGHRS, CDR2 YFSETQ. The CDR3 is 14 residues long. Trimming took off 4 bases at V and 2 bases at J, with 12 bases between the two ends. The DNA for the CDR3 is TGCGCCAGCAGCCGGGACTCTGTACAAGAGACCCAGTACTTC. It yields the protein CASSRDSVQETQYF.

A single count supports this clone. The chain links TRBV4-1 to TRBJ2-7, with D possibly being TRBD1 or TRBD2 (5 bases each). This CDR3 comprises 15 residues. From germline, CDR1 is MGHRA and CDR2 YSYEKL. Trimming cost V 4 bases and J 5 bases, with 18 bases left between them. This CDR3 reads CASSPVRGARNEQYF. CDR3 nucleotides: TGCGCCAGCAGCCCCGTCCGAGGGGCTCGCAACGAGCAGTACTTC.

This rearrangement joins TRBV6-5 to TRBJ2-1; tentatively, D is TRBD1 or TRBD2 (5 bases each). The V and J ends lost 2 bases and 12 bases respectively, with 17 bases between them. The CDR3 spans 14 residues. CDR1 is MNHEY and CDR2 is SVGAGI in the germline V gene. The CDR3 spells CASSYSDLAGGQFF. The DNA of the CDR3 is TGTGCCAGCAGTTACAGTGATTTAGCTGGGGGGCAGTTCTTC.

The chain is built from TRBV5-1 and TRBJ2-1, with 14 bases that match TRBD2. With 0 bases clipped from V and 7 bases from J, the junction kept 6 bases outside the gene matches. The CDR3 length is 17 residues. From germline, CDR1 is SGHRS and CDR2 YFSETQ. The CDR3 is CASSLGPGLAGANEQFF. CDR3 nucleotides: TGCGCCAGCAGCTTGGGGCCGGGACTAGCGGGAGCGAATGAGCAGTTCTTC.

The chain is built from TRBV4-2 and TRBJ2-2, with 8 bases identical to TRBD2. CDR3 size: 16 residues. CDR1 is LGHNA and CDR2 is YNFKEQ in the germline V gene. The junction had 4 bases not matched to a gene; V was cut back by 0 bases and J by 4 bases. The CDR3 DNA sequence: TGTGCCAGCAGCCAAGATTCGGGACTAGTCACCGGGGAGCTGTTTTTT. Its translation: CASSQDSGLVTGELFF.

This chain connects TRBV6-6 to TRBJ1-5; D not resolved. Germline assignment: CDR1 MNHNY and CDR2 SVGAGI (reference sequence). The CDR3 sequence is 13 residues long. With 7 bases removed from V and 0 bases from J, the gap between germline ends came to 7 bases. The CDR3 region has the DNA TGTGCCAGCAAAATGAATAGCAATCAGCCCCAGCATTTT. It yields the protein CASKMNSNQPQHF.

The chain couples TRBV30 to TRBJ1-4; D possibly corresponds to TRBD1 (5 bases). V was cut by 5 bases and J by 6 bases, with 22 bases left in between. The CDR3 has 16 amino acids. Germline lookup yields CDR1 GTSNPN and CDR2 SVGIG (reference sequence). CDR3 residues: CAWAPGQPWGYEKLFF. As DNA, the CDR3 is TGTGCCTGGGCGCCGGGCCAGCCTTGGGGGTATGAAAAACTGTTTTTT.

The V gene is TRBV25-1, the J gene TRBJ1-6; TRBD1 matches at 9 bases. V dropped 6 bases and J dropped 4; count of bases not matched to a gene: 7. The germline V gene encodes CDR1 MGHDK and CDR2 SYGVNS. This CDR3 has 16 amino acids. DNA of the CDR3: TGTGCCAGCAGCCCCGGGGGGACAGGGTATAATTCACCCCTCCACTTT. This gives the protein CASSPGGTGYNSPLHF.

The V call is TRBV4-2, the J call TRBJ2-5; D ambiguous. CDR1 is LGHNA and CDR2 is YNFKEQ in the germline V gene. V was shortened by 0 bases and J by 4 bases, with 9 bases between the two germline ends. The CDR3 contains 14 residues. The CDR3 spells CASSQEPSRETQYF. Here the CDR3 DNA reads TGTGCCAGCAGCCAAGAGCCTAGTCGAGAGACCCAGTACTTC.

This chain connects TRBV27 to TRBJ1-2, with 7 bases aligning to TRBD1. V trimming: 4 bases; J trimming: 4 bases; junction bases outside the gene matches: 3. CDR3 length equals 13 residues. In germline, CDR1 is MNHEY, CDR2 SMNVEV (reference sequence). The CDR3 spells CASSSGQSYGYTF. CDR3 coding DNA: TGTGCCAGCAGTTCGGGACAGAGCTATGGCTACACCTTC.

V is TRBV11-2 and J is TRBJ1-1, with D possibly TRBD1 on 5 matching bases. CDR1 and CDR2 from the germline V gene are SGHAT and FQNNGV. The CDR3 is 15 amino acids. The V gene lost 4 bases and the J gene lost 1 base, with 13 bases spanning the gap. The CDR3 here is CASSSGRQANTEAFF. The CDR3 bases are TGTGCCAGCAGCTCGGGGCGTCAGGCGAACACTGAAGCTTTCTTT.

This sequence joins TRBV11-1 and TRBJ2-1, with D hard to call. Trimming cost V 2 bases and J 0 bases, with 8 bases left between them. Germline values: CDR1 SGHAT, CDR2 FQDESV (reference sequence). The CDR3 has 15 amino acids. The CDR3 coding sequence is TGTGCCAGCAGCTTATTTAGTAGCTCCTACAATGAGCAGTTCTTC. Its protein is CASSLFSSSYNEQFF. Variable domain in full (rest from reference TRBV11-1 and TRBJ2-1): EAEVAQSPRYKITEKSQAVAFWCDPISGHATLYWYRQILGQGPELLVQFQDESVVDDSQLPKDRFSAERLKGVDSTLKIQPAELGDSAMYLCASSLFSSSYNEQFFGPGTRLTVL.

V usage is TRBV10-3 and J usage is TRBJ1-5; D call uncertain. Trimming left V 1 base short and J 2 bases short, with 15 bases between. Germline values: CDR1 ENHRY, CDR2 SYGVKD. The CDR3 sequence is 17 residues long. The CDR3 here is CAISEFPSPEGNQPQHF. CDR3 bases: TGTGCCATCAGTGAGTTCCCCTCGCCCGAGGGCAATCAGCCCCAGCATTTT.

This clone has a single count. The rearrangement joins TRBV27 to TRBJ2-2; TRBD2 is a possible D gene (5 bases). The germline V gene encodes CDR1 MNHEY and CDR2 SMNVEV (reference sequence). CDR3 length: 16 residues. Trimming removed 1 base from V and 5 bases from J, with 14 bases in between. Here the CDR3 reads CASSLFRGLGTGELFF. CDR3 sequence (DNA): TGTGCCAGCAGTTTATTTCGGGGATTGGGGACCGGGGAGCTGTTTTTT.

This clone was counted a few times. The genes are TRBV7-9 and TRBJ2-2; TRBD1 matches at 9 bases. The germline V gene has CDR1 SEHNR and CDR2 FQNEAQ (reference sequence). This CDR3 is built from 15 residues. J gave up 0 bases and V 6 bases, and 2 bases lay outside the gene matches. The chain's CDR3 is CASRRTGANTGELFF. The DNA of the CDR3 is TGTGCCAGCAGAAGGACAGGGGCGAACACCGGGGAGCTGTTTTTT.

This chain links TRBV6-5 with TRBJ2-7; tentative D call: TRBD1 (5 bases). The length of the CDR3 is 12 residues. Trimming removed 6 bases at V and 2 bases at J, with 8 bases between. Germline values: CDR1 MNHEY, CDR2 SVGAGI. As DNA, the CDR3 is TGTGCCAGCAGACGGACAACCTACGAGCAGTACTTC. This gives the protein CASRRTTYEQYF.

The gene calls are TRBV28 and TRBJ2-7, with 8 bases identical to TRBD2. Losses at the gene ends were 10 bases for V and 3 bases for J; bases not matched to a gene: 8. Germline-derived CDR1 and CDR2 are MDHEN and SYDVKM. The CDR3 is 13 amino acids. CDR3 sequence reads: CATTGGVNYEQYF. CDR3 DNA sequence: TGTGCCACCACGGGGGGGGTGAACTACGAGCAGTACTTC.

This chain joins TRBV7-2 and TRBJ2-5; 11 bases match TRBD2. The J call may be mistaken, given a closer DNA end match to TRBJ2-7. The germline gives CDR1 SGHTA, CDR2 FQGNSA. This CDR3 spans 13 amino acids. The CDR3 sequence is CASRGTSGYEQYF. CDR3 in DNA: TGTGCCAGCAGGGGGACTAGCGGCTACGAGCAGTACTTC.

This clone was seen more than once but under ten times. CDR3 nucleotides: TGTGCCAGCCTCGGACAGGGCACCGGGGAGCTGTTTTTT. This translates into CASLGQGTGELFF. The chain is built from TRBV2 and TRBJ2-2; 8 bases are a match to TRBD1. The V and J ends lost 8 bases and 4 bases, in that order; junction bases with no gene match: 3. The CDR3 runs 13 residues. Germline CDR1 is SNHLY and CDR2 is FYNNEI. The whole variable domain, filled in from reference TRBV2 and TRBJ2-2, reads EPEVTQTPSHQVTQMGQEVILRCVPISNHLYFYWYRQILGQKVEFLVSFYNNEISEKSEIFDDQFSVERPDGSNFTLKIRSTKLEDSAMYFCASLGQGTGELFFGEGSRLTVL.

The chain combines TRBV4-1 with TRBJ2-6; 9 bases match TRBD1. Trimming cost V 6 bases and J 4 bases; bases outside gene matches: 16. Germline V gene lookup returns CDR1 MGHRA and CDR2 YSYEKL. The CDR3 has 19 residues. CDR3 in DNA: TGCGCCAGCAGAAGACTTCCGGGACAGGGTTCGACCGGGGCCAACGTCCTGACTTTC. This translates into CASRRLPGQGSTGANVLTF.

This chain links TRBV18 with TRBJ1-2, with D possibly being TRBD1 (5 bases). The germline V gene encodes CDR1 KGHSH and CDR2 LQKENI. CDR3 length equals 15 residues. Trimming removed 4 bases at V and 5 bases at J, with 17 bases between. CDR3 loop: CASSLGIGEEYGYTF. The CDR3 DNA reads TGTGCCAGCTCACTCGGTATAGGGGAAGAATATGGCTACACCTTC.

This chain links TRBV28 with TRBJ1-2; 7 bases align to TRBD1. Germline V gene data show CDR1 as MDHEN and CDR2 as SYDVKM. V shed 8 bases and J 8 bases; nucleotides not matched to a gene: 14. The CDR3 consists of 14 residues. The CDR3 region is CASSYNRGVGGYTF. DNA for the CDR3: TGTGCCAGCTCCTATAACAGGGGAGTTGGAGGCTACACCTTC.

The rearrangement links TRBV5-1 to TRBJ1-4, with D unresolved. Trimming left V 0 bases short and J 8 bases short, with 14 bases between. The CDR3 totals 15 residues. Per the germline V gene, CDR1 is SGHRS and CDR2 is YFSETQ. In nucleotides, the CDR3 is TGCGCCAGCAGCTTGGAGAGGACCAGAGGCGAAAAACTGTTTTTT. This encodes CASSLERTRGEKLFF. Filled out from reference TRBV5-1 and TRBJ1-4, the complete variable domain reads KAGVTQTPRYLIKTRGQQVTLSCSPISGHRSVSWYQQTPGQGLQFLFEYFSETQRNKGNFPGRFSGRQFSNSRSEMNVSTLELGDSALYLCASSLERTRGEKLFFGSGTQLSVL.